This T cell receptor (beta chain) appears in the sequencing data of a study of T-cell reconstitution after alpha-beta-depleted transplantation in children. V was clipped by 0 bases and J by 9 bases; unmatched bases: 11. This CDR3 contains 16 residues. From germline, CDR1 is SGHTA and CDR2 FQGNSA. Construction of the TCRbeta library involved unique molecular identifiers. TCRdb called the PCR reads again in MiXCR, with one record for every CDR3 protein. The data hold about 500,000 distinct CDR3 sequences, with 30% to 35% observed a single time. The sequencing here drew on PBMCs from the stem cell graft donor, taken from the stem cell graft. The TCR sequence derives from a human donor who donated a stem cell graft to a child with aplastic anemia. The chain employs TRBV7-2 and TRBJ2-3; 8 bases match TRBD2. CDR3 region: CASSLAGGRIPGTQYF. In DNA, the CDR3 is TGTGCCAGCAGCTTAGCGGGCGGGAGGATTCCAGGAACGCAGTATTTT.